This TCR beta chain derives from a study of blood T cells in healthy people across ages. PCR was performed a second time for about 6 to 12 cycles using a sample-barcoded 5' primer and a J-beta primer mix. TCRdb reprocessed the 5' RACE reads with MiXCR, giving one entry per CDR3 protein. The sample contains around 1.7 million distinct CDR3 sequences, roughly 27% of which appear only once. The CDR3 is 13 residues long. The germline CDR1 and CDR2 sequences are DFQATT and SNEGSKA (reference sequence). The V end lost 2 bases, the J end lost 0 bases, and 7 bases lay between the germline ends. Turning to this clonotype: Its antigen is still unknown.

Overall study findings and caveats: The CMV status of each donor remained undetermined, and this could have confounded shifts in expanded clonotypes. Donors of long life had a larger count of naive CD4+ cells and greater diversity than aged donors.

Sequencing input: blood. The genes are TRBV20-1 and TRBJ1-1, with D possibly being TRBD1 (6 bases). The source is a woman aged 25 to 39 in good health. The CDR3 region has the DNA TGCAGTGCTAGAAGGGACATGAACACTGAAGCTTTCTTT. Encoded protein: CSARRDMNTEAFF.